This is a list of T cell receptor beta chains from one sample in a study of T cell responses to AZD1222 COVID-19 vaccine. Produced via immunoSEQ multiplex PCR; TCRdb's table is partial and in-frame only. This table holds about 180,000 clones, about nine tenths found once. The sample consisted of peripheral blood, taken on day 0 of AZD1222 vaccination. These receptors all come from an adult in good health. The CDR3 runs from the conserved cysteine through the conserved F or W. The D gene is left open where the match is weak. Size is omitted from some rows. Given values are once, few, many or a class for expanded clones.

len	abundance	v_gene	d_gene	j_gene	CDR3nt	CDR3aa
16	.	TRBV5-6	.	TRBJ1-6	TGTGCCAGCAGCTTGAGCCAGGGACGGTATAATTCACCCCTCCACTTT	CASSLSQGRYNSPLHF
14	.	TRBV24-1	.	TRBJ2-3	TGTGCCACCCCCTTAAGAGGGTTTGCAGATACGCAGTATTTT	CATPLRGFADTQYF
13	.	TRBV30	.	TRBJ1-2	TGTGCCTGGAGTGCCACAAGATACTATGGCTACACCTTC	CAWSATRYYGYTF
14	.	TRBV11-2	TRBD1	TRBJ1-5	TGTGCCAGCAGCCTCGACAGGGGGTATCAGCCCCAGCATTTT	CASSLDRGYQPQHF
12	.	TRBV12-3/TRBV12-4	.	TRBJ2-1	TGTGCCAGCAGTACAGGGCAGGGTGAGCAGTTCTTC	CASSTGQGEQFF
13	.	TRBV2	.	TRBJ1-1	TGTGCCAGCAGGCCGAATGGGGGGGCTGGGGCTTTCTTT	CASRPNGGAGAFF
13	.	TRBV7-9	.	TRBJ1-1	TGTGCCAGCAGCTTAGTGGGGGGACTTGACGCTTTCTTT	CASSLVGGLDAFF
16	.	TRBV5-1	TRBD2	TRBJ2-5	TGCGCCAGCAGCTTGTCTAGCGGGGGGGCCGGTAAGACCCAGTACTTC	CASSLSSGGAGKTQYF
15	.	TRBV6-5	TRBD2	TRBJ2-1	TGTGCCAGCAGTAAAAGCGGGGGGTCCTACAATGAGCAGTTCTTC	CASSKSGGSYNEQFF
16	.	TRBV7-9	TRBD1	TRBJ1-2	TGTGCCAGCAGCTTAGGCCCTGAGGGGGCAAACTATGGCTACACCTTC	CASSLGPEGANYGYTF
13	.	TRBV14	.	TRBJ1-2	TGTGCCAGCAGCCGGTCCGGGTATTATGGCTACACCTTC	CASSRSGYYGYTF
16	.	TRBV4-2	.	TRBJ2-5	TGTGCCAGCAGCCAAGATCTATTGGGGGGCGCAGAGACCCAGTACTTC	CASSQDLLGGAETQYF
15	.	TRBV14	.	TRBJ1-2	TGTGCCAGCAGCCAATTCGGGGACTTCCGATATGGCTACACCTTC	CASSQFGDFRYGYTF
14	once	TRBV11-2	TRBD1	TRBJ2-7	TGTGCCAGCAGCCTCGGGACAGCTGCCTACGAGCAGTACTTC	CASSLGTAAYEQYF
15	once	TRBV7-3	TRBD2	TRBJ2-1	TGTGCCAGCAGCTCTATGACTAGCGGGGGGGCTGAGCAGTTCTTC	CASSSMTSGGAEQFF
14	.	TRBV5-1	.	TRBJ1-6	TGCGCCAGCAGCCCCGGGACAACCAATTCACCCCTCCACTTT	CASSPGTTNSPLHF
14	.	TRBV3-1/TRBV3-2	TRBD1	TRBJ1-1	TGTGCCAGCAGCCCGCAGACAGACAGGGGGCGAGCTTTCTTT	CASSPQTDRGRAFF
17	.	TRBV6-2/TRBV6-3	.	TRBJ1-2	TGTGCCAGCAGTGGGGCAGGTTTCGACGCTCTAAACTATGGCTACACCTTC	CASSGAGFDALNYGYTF
16	.	TRBV27	.	TRBJ2-7	TGTGCCAGCAGTTTATCCTGGGCTATTCTCAACTACGAGCAGTACTTC	CASSLSWAILNYEQYF
15	once	TRBV5-1	TRBD1	TRBJ1-5	TGCGCCAGCAGCAGGACAGGGGGGGCCAATCAGCCCCAGCATTTT	CASSRTGGANQPQHF
15	.	TRBV7-9	.	TRBJ2-5	TGTGCCAGCAGCCTAACCCTCGGTGGGGGAGAGACCCAGTACTTC	CASSLTLGGGETQYF
13	.	TRBV6-5	TRBD1	TRBJ2-7	TGTGCCAGCAGCCTAAAAACAGGGGGCGAGCAGTACTTC	CASSLKTGGEQYF
16	.	TRBV7-9	TRBD1	TRBJ2-1	TGTGCCAGCAGCCACCGGTGGTCAGGGGGTGGAAATGAGCAGTTCTTC	CASSHRWSGGGNEQFF
13	.	TRBV4-1	TRBD2	TRBJ2-1	TGCGCCAGCAGCCCTCCCGGACTAGCGGGGGAAATCTTC	CASSPPGLAGEIF
16	.	TRBV9	.	TRBJ1-4	TGTGCCAGCAGCGTAGAGGCGGCAGGTCCTGTGGAAAAACTGTTTTTT	CASSVEAAGPVEKLFF
12	.	TRBV2	.	TRBJ1-5	TGTGCCAGCCCAGGGTGCGATCAGCCCCAGCATTTT	CASPGCDQPQHF
15	.	TRBV3-1/TRBV3-2	TRBD2	TRBJ2-7	TGTGCCAGCAGCCCCACGGTAGCGGGGTATTACGAGCAGTACTTC	CASSPTVAGYYEQYF
16	.	TRBV4-2	.	TRBJ1-5	TGTGCCAGCAGCCCAGCCCCGGGGATGGTCAATCAGCCCCAGCATTTT	CASSPAPGMVNQPQHF
12	.	TRBV2	.	TRBJ1-1	TGTGCCAGCAGTGAAGGGGGGGACGAAGCTTTCTTT	CASSEGGDEAFF
15	.	TRBV12-2	.	TRBJ1-1	TGTGCAAGTCGCCCCTCCTCGGGGGGGAACACTGAAGCTTTCTTT	CASRPSSGGNTEAFF
13	few	TRBV12-3/TRBV12-4	TRBD1	TRBJ1-2	TGTGCCAGCAGTTTCCGGGACAGGGGCGCCTACACCTTC	CASSFRDRGAYTF
18	.	TRBV9	TRBD2	TRBJ2-2	TGTGCCAGCAGCGGGGGCCATAGCGGGGCTCGGTCCACCGGGGAGCTGTTTTTT	CASSGGHSGARSTGELFF
15	.	TRBV27	TRBD1	TRBJ2-7	TGTGCCAGCGGGAGGACAGGGGTCGGGGCCTACGAGCAGTACTTC	CASGRTGVGAYEQYF
14	.	TRBV30	TRBD1	TRBJ2-2	TGTGCCTGGTCCGAGGGGACAGTCACCGGGGAGCTGTTTTTT	CAWSEGTVTGELFF
14	.	TRBV7-8	.	TRBJ2-5	TGTGCCAGCAGCCAGGGCTCCGGGGCTGGGACCCAGTACTTC	CASSQGSGAGTQYF
15	.	TRBV5-6	TRBD1	TRBJ2-7	TGTGCCAGCAGCCCGGCGGGACAGGGGGCAGGCGAGCAGTACTTC	CASSPAGQGAGEQYF
16	.	TRBV6-5	TRBD2	TRBJ2-7	TGTGCCAGCAGTTCCCTCACAATTGGCGGGGGCTACGAGCAGTACTTC	CASSSLTIGGGYEQYF
17	once	TRBV7-6	TRBD2	TRBJ2-1	TGTGCCAGCAGCTCGCTTAGCGGGGGGCCCCAAAGCAATGAGCAGTTCTTC	CASSSLSGGPQSNEQFF
15	.	TRBV18	.	TRBJ1-5	TGTGCCAGCTCACCGGAGGCGGGGGCTAATCAGCCCCAGCATTTT	CASSPEAGANQPQHF
13	.	TRBV7-3	.	TRBJ2-1	TGTGCCAGCAGCTTAGGACTGTACAATGAGCAGTTCTTC	CASSLGLYNEQFF
12	once	TRBV2	TRBD1	TRBJ1-2	TGTGCCAGCAGTGAAGCTAAGGGACAGGGGGCCTTC	CASSEAKGQGAF
13	.	TRBV27	TRBD2	TRBJ2-5	TGTGCCACCCAAGGGCGCGGGGGATGGACCCAGTACTTC	CATQGRGGWTQYF
17	.	TRBV7-6	TRBD1	TRBJ2-6	TGTGCCAGCAGCTTAGTTCCAGGGGGCTCTGGGGCCAACGTCCTGACTTTC	CASSLVPGGSGANVLTF
15	.	TRBV5-1	TRBD2	TRBJ2-2	TGCGCCAGCAGCCCCGGGGGGGCGGACACCGGGGAGCTGTTTTTT	CASSPGGADTGELFF
14	.	TRBV29-1	.	TRBJ1-1	TGCAGCGTTGAAAGGGCGAGACAGGCTGGTGAAGCTTTCTTT	CSVERARQAGEAFF
13	few	TRBV2	.	TRBJ1-1	TGTGCCAGCAATCCCCAGGGTAACACTGAAGCTTTCTTT	CASNPQGNTEAFF
20	.	TRBV9	.	TRBJ2-1	TGTGCCAGCAGCGTAGAACTGGGAGGGGGTCGGTTGGACTCCTACAATGAGCAGTTCTTC	CASSVELGGGRLDSYNEQFF
13	.	TRBV19	.	TRBJ2-2	TGTGCCAGTATTGAACACCTCACCGGGGAGCTGTTTTTT	CASIEHLTGELFF
19	.	TRBV9	TRBD2	TRBJ2-1	TGTGCCAGCAGCGAGGGCCCGGGACTAGCGGGGGCCGCCTACAATGAGCAGTTCTTC	CASSEGPGLAGAAYNEQFF
18	.	TRBV4-1	TRBD1	TRBJ1-4	TGCGCCAGCGGGAAGGATGGACAGGGGGTAACTTTAGATGAAAAACTGTTTTTT	CASGKDGQGVTLDEKLFF
16	.	TRBV18	.	TRBJ1-5	TGTGCCAGCTCACCAAGTACGGGGGCAAGCAATCAGCCCCAGCATTTT	CASSPSTGASNQPQHF
15	once	TRBV30	.	TRBJ1-3	TGTGCCTGGAGTGGACAGTCCCTCATCGGAAACACCATATATTTT	CAWSGQSLIGNTIYF
14	.	TRBV9	.	TRBJ1-6	TGTGCCAGCAGCCCTTCTATGTTTGAATCACCCCTCCACTTT	CASSPSMFESPLHF
15	.	TRBV5-8	TRBD1	TRBJ2-3	TGTGCCAGCAGCTTTAGGGGGCAGGGCACAGATACGCAGTATTTT	CASSFRGQGTDTQYF
15	once	TRBV7-2	.	TRBJ1-5	TGTGCCAGCAGCTTGGGGGGAGCTGGCAATCAGCCCCAGCATTTT	CASSLGGAGNQPQHF
14	.	TRBV18	TRBD1	TRBJ2-3	TGTGCCAGCTCACCGACAGGGGGCACAGATACGCAGTATTTT	CASSPTGGTDTQYF
16	.	TRBV18	.	TRBJ2-1	TGTGCCAGCTCACCACCTTTAGGACACGCCCAAGGTGAGCAGTTCTTC	CASSPPLGHAQGEQFF
14	.	TRBV7-9	.	TRBJ1-1	TGTGCCAGCAGGGACGGGAACAGGGTCACTGAAGCTTTCTTT	CASRDGNRVTEAFF
15	.	TRBV7-3	TRBD1	TRBJ2-7	TGTGCCAGCACCCCTCCCGAGACAGGGCTTTACGAGCAGTACTTC	CASTPPETGLYEQYF